This T cell receptor beta chain was documented in a study of neoadjuvant nivolumab and ipilimumab in lung cancer. Some clones are missing from TCRdb's copy, which holds only in-frame ones; the method was immunoSEQ multiplex PCR. Among around 8,100 clones listed, 79% were seen once. Broader study findings: Only two of four nivolumab-treated tumors gained richness and clonality by surgery.

In regard to this clone: Its antigen remains unknown.

CDR1 is SGHDT and CDR2 is YYEEEE in the germline V gene. CDR3 size: 13 residues. Trimming left V 0 bases short and J 2 bases short, with 5 bases between. The material was adjacent normal lung tissue, obtained after neoadjuvant nivolumab, alone or with ipilimumab, at or shortly before surgery. The rearrangement uses TRBV5-6 and TRBJ1-2; D remains unclear. This receptor was taken from an adult with non-small cell lung cancer. For the CDR3, the DNA is TGTGCCAGCAGCTTGGGACGGAACTATGGCTACACCTTC. Its translation is CASSLGRNYGYTF. The full variable domain, in which reference TRBV5-6 and TRBJ1-2 provide the parts outside the CDR3, is DAGVTQSPTHLIKTRGQQVTLRCSPKSGHDTVSWYQQALGQGPQFIFQYYEEEERQRGNFPDRFSGHQFPNYSSELNVNALLLGDSALYLCASSLGRNYGYTFGSGTRLTVV.